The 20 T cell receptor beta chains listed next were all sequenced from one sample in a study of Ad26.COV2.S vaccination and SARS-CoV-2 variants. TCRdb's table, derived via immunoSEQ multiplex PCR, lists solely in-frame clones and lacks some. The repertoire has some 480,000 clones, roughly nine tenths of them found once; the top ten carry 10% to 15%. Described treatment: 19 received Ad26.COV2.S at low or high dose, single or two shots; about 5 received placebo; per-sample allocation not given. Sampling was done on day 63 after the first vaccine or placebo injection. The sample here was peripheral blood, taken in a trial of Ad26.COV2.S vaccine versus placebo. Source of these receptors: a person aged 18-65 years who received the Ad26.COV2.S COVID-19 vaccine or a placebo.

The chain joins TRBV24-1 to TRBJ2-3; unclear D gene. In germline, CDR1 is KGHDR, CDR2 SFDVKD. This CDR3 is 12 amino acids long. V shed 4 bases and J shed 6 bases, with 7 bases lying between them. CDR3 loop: CATSDRPDTQYF. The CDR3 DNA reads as TGTGCCACCAGTGACAGGCCGGATACGCAGTATTTT.

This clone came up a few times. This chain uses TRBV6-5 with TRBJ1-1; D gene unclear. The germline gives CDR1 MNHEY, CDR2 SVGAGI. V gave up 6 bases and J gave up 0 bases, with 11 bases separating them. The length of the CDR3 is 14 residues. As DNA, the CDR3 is TGTGCCAGCAGGCGTGGAGGAATGAACACTGAAGCTTTCTTT. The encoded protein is CASRRGGMNTEAFF.

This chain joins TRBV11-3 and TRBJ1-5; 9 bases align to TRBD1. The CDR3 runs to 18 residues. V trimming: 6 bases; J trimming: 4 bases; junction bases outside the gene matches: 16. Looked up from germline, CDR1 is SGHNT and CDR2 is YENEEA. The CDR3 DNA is TGTGCCAGCAGTTCGGAGGACAGGGGAGGAGTCGGGAATCAGCCCCAGCATTTT. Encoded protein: CASSSEDRGGVGNQPQHF.

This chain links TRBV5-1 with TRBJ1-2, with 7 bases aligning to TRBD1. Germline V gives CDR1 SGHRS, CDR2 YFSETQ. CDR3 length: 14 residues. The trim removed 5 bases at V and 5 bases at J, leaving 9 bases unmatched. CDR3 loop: CASRSEGARYGYTF. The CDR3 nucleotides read TGCGCCAGCAGGAGCGAGGGGGCTCGTTATGGCTACACCTTC.

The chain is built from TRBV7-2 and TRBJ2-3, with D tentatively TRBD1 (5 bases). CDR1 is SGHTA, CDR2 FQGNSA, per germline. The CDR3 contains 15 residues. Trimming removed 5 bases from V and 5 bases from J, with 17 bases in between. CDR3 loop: CASSQTGRLEDTQYF. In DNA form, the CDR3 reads TGTGCCAGCAGCCAAACAGGCAGGTTGGAAGATACGCAGTATTTT.

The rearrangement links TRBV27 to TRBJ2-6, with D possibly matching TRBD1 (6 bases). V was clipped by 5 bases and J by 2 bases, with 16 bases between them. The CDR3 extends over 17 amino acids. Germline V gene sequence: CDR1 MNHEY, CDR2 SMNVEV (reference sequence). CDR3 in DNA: TGTGCCAGCAGTACTTCCTCCCGACAGGCTGGGGCCAACGTCCTGACTTTC. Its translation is CASSTSSRQAGANVLTF.

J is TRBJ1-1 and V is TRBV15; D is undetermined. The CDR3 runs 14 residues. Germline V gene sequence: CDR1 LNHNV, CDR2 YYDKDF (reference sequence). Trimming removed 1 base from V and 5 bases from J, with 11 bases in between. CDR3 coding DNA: TGTGCCACCAGCAGAGGGGTGGGGAGGACTGAAGCTTTCTTT. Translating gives CATSRGVGRTEAFF.

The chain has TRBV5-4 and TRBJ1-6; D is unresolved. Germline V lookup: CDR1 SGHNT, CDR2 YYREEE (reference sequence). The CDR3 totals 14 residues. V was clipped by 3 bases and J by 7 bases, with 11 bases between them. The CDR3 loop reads CASSSRPRNSPLHF. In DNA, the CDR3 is TGTGCCAGCAGCTCAAGGCCGAGAAATTCACCCCTCCACTTT.

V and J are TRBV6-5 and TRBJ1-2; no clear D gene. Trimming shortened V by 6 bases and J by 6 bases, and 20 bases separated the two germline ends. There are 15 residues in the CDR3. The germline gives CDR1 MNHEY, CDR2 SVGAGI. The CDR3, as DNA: TGTGCCAGCAGACCTGCTTCCTTGGGAGGAAATGGCTACACCTTC. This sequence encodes CASRPASLGGNGYTF.

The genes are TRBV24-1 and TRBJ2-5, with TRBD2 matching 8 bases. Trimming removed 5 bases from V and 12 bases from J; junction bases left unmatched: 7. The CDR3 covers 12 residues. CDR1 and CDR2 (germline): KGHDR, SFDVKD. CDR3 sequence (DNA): TGTGCCACCAGTGGCCCGGGAGGGGGGAAGTACTTC. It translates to CATSGPGGGKYF.

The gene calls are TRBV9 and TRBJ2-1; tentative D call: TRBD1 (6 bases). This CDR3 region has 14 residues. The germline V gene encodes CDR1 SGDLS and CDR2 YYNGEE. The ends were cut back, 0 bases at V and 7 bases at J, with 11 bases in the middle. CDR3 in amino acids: CASSVGDKWNEQFF. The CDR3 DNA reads TGTGCCAGCAGCGTAGGGGACAAGTGGAATGAGCAGTTCTTC.

The CDR3, as DNA: TGTGCCAGCAGTTACGGGACCTCCCGGGCTGAAGCTTTCTTT. It yields the protein CASSYGTSRAEAFF. This chain connects TRBV6-5 to TRBJ1-1, with a tentative D call TRBD1 (5 bases). The CDR3 is 14 residues long. Germline V gene lookup returns CDR1 MNHEY and CDR2 SVGAGI. The V and J ends lost 2 bases and 6 bases respectively, with 13 bases between them.

CDR3 region: CATSRGAGEYEQYF. The CDR3 bases are TGTGCCACCAGCAGAGGAGCGGGAGAATACGAGCAGTACTTC. The genes are TRBV15 and TRBJ2-7; 8 nucleotides agree with TRBD2. The trim removed 1 base at V and 4 bases at J, leaving 3 bases unmatched. Germline CDR1 LNHNV, CDR2 YYDKDF (reference sequence). The CDR3 is 14 residues long.

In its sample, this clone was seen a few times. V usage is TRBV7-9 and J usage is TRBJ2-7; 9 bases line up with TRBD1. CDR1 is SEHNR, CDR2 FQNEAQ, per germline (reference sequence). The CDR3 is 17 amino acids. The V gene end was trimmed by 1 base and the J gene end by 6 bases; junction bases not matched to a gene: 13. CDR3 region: CASSLGPVGQGRSEQYF. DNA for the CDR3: TGTGCCAGCAGCTTAGGGCCCGTGGGACAGGGTCGGTCCGAGCAGTACTTC.

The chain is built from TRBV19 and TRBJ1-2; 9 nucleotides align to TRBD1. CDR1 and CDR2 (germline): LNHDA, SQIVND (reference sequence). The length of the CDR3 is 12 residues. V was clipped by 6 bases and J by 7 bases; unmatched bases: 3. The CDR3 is CASSSQGAGYTF. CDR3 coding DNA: TGTGCCAGTAGCTCACAGGGGGCTGGCTACACCTTC.

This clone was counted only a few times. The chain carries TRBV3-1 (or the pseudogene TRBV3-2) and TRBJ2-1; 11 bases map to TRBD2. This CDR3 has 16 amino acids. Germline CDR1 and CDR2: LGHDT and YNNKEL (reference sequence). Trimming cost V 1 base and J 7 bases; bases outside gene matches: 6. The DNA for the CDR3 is TGTGCCAGCAGCCAAGGTACTAGCGGGAGACGGAATGAGCAGTTCTTC. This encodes CASSQGTSGRRNEQFF.

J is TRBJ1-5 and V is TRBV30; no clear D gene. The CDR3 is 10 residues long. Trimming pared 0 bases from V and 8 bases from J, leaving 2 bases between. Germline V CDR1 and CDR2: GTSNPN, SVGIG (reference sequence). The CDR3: CAWSVKPQHF. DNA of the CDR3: TGTGCCTGGAGTGTAAAGCCCCAGCATTTT.

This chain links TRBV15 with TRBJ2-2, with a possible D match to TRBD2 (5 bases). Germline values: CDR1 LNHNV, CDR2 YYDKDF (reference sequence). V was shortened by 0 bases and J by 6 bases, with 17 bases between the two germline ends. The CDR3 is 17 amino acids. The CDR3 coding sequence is TGTGCCACCAGCAGAGATATAACTAGAAGGTTCCCCGGGGAGCTGTTTTTT. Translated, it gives CATSRDITRRFPGELFF. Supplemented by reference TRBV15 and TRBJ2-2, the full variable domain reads DAMVIQNPRYQVTQFGKPVTLSCSQTLNHNVMYWYQQKSSQAPKLLFHYYDKDFNNEADTPDNFQSRRPNTSFCFLDIRSPGLGDTAMYLCATSRDITRRFPGELFFGEGSRLTVL.

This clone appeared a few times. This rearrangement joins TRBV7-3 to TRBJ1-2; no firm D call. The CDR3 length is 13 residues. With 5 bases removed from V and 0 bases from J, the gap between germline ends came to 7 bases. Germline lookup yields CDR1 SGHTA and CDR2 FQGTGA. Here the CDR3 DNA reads TGTGCCAGCAGCCCCGATGCTAACTATGGCTACACCTTC. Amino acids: CASSPDANYGYTF.

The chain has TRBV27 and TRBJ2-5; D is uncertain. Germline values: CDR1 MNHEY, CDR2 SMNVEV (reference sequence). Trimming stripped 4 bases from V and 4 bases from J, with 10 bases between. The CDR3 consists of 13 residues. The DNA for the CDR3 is TGTGCCAGCAGTTACCGAAAGGGAGAGACCCAGTACTTC. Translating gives CASSYRKGETQYF.